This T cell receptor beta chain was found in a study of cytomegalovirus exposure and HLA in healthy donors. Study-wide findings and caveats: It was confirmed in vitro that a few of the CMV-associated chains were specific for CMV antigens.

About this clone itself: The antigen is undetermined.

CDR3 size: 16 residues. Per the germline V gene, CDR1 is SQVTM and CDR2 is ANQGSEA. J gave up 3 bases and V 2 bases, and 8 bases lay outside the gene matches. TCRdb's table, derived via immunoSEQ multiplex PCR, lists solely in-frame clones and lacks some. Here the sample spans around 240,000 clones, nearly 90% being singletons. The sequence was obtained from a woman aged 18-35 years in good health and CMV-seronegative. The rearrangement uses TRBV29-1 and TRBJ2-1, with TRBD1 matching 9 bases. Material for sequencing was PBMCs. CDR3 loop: CSVERTGGWVYNEQFF. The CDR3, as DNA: TGCAGCGTTGAAAGAACAGGGGGCTGGGTCTACAATGAGCAGTTCTTC.